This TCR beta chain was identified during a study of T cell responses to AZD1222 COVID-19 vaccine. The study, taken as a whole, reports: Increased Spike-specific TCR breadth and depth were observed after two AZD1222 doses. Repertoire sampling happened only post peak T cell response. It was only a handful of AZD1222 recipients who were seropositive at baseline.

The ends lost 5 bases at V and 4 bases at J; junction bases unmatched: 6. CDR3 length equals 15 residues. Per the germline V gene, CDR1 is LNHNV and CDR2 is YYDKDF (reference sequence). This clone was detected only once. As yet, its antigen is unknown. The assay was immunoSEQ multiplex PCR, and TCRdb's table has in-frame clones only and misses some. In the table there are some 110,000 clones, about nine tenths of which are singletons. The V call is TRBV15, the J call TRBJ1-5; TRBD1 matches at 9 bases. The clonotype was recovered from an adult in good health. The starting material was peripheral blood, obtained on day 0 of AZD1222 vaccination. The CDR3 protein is CATSDTGTGNQPQHF. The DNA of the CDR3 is TGTGCCACCAGCGACACCGGGACAGGGAATCAGCCCCAGCATTTT.